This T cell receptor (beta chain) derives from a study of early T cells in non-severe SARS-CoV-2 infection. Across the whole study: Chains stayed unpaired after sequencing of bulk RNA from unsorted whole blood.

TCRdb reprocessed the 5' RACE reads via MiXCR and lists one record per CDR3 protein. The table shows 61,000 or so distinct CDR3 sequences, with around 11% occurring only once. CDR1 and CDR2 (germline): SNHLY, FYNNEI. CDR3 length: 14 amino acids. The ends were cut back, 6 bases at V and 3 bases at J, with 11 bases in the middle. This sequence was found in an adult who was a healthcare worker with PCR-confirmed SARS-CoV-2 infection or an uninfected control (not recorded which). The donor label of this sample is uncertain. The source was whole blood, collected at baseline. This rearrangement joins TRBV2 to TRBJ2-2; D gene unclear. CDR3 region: CASSSRRDTGELFF. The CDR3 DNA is TGTGCCAGCAGCAGTCGTCGCGACACCGGGGAGCTGTTTTTT.